The present T cell receptor (beta chain) was sequenced within a study of control samples from healthy donors and cancer patients. The germline V gene has CDR1 GTSNPN and CDR2 SVGIG (reference sequence). The CDR3 runs 15 residues. Between the trimmed V and J ends, which lost 4 bases and 5 bases, there was a span of 19 bases. TCRdb's copy holds only in-frame clones and misses some; the assay was immunoSEQ multiplex PCR. Here the sample spans about 120,000 clones, roughly 93% being singletons. The sequenced sample consisted of blood. The chain carries TRBV30 and TRBJ2-3; D possibly corresponds to TRBD1 (7 bases). The TCR comes from a man aged 25-45 years in good health. The chain's CDR3 is CAWTGGGVIVDTQYF. DNA of the CDR3: TGTGCCTGGACAGGAGGGGGCGTAATAGTAGATACGCAGTATTTT.